The clone carrying this T cell receptor beta chain turned up a few times. The data originate from a study of T cells after yellow fever vaccination. The CDR3 has 13 amino acids. Germline lookup yields CDR1 MNHEY and CDR2 SMNVEV (reference sequence). V dropped 10 bases and J dropped 3 bases, with 15 bases sitting between them. A single record per CDR3 protein comes from TCRdb applying MiXCR to the 5' RACE reads. The table includes 450,000 to 550,000 distinct CDR3 sequences, 21% detected once. The genes are TRBV27 and TRBJ2-5; D unclear. The material was PBMCs, obtained 21 days after the first yellow fever vaccination. This TCR derives from a man aged 18 to 29 who received the YFV17D yellow fever vaccine. The DNA of the CDR3 is TGTGCCACCGGAAGCACCACTGAAGAGACCCAGTACTTC. Translation: CATGSTTEETQYF.